These 28 T cell receptor beta chains were all obtained from the same sample, sequenced in a study of OX40 agonist ivuxolimab in advanced cancers. Assay used: immunoSEQ multiplex PCR; TCRdb lists only in-frame clones, some missing. The sample consists of over 70,000 clones, roughly 88% of them appearing once. Sequences were derived from CD4+ or CD8+ T cells sorted from blood, sampled in a trial of the OX40 agonist ivuxolimab. Source of these receptors: an adult with an advanced solid tumor such as melanoma, head and neck, liver or kidney cancer.

The chain employs TRBV7-8 and TRBJ1-2, with D hard to call. CDR3 length: 13 residues. Per the germline V gene, CDR1 is SGHVS and CDR2 is FQNEAQ. V was pared by 3 bases and J by 0 bases, with 5 bases between. The CDR3 DNA reads TGTGCCAGCAGCTTGCGCTCTAACTATGGCTACACCTTC. As protein: CASSLRSNYGYTF.

V and J are TRBV19 and TRBJ2-1; TRBD1 might be the D (5 bases). V was pared by 4 bases and J by 2 bases, with 12 bases between. Germline CDR1 LNHDA, CDR2 SQIVND (reference sequence). The CDR3 extends over 15 amino acids. The CDR3 DNA sequence: TGTGCCAGTAGTAATGGGCAGGGTCCCTACAATGAGCAGTTCTTC. It translates to CASSNGQGPYNEQFF.

The chain has TRBV19 and TRBJ1-2; D uncertain. The CDR3 length is 13 residues. Between the trimmed V and J ends, which lost 3 bases and 8 bases, there was a span of 13 bases. CDR1 is LNHDA, CDR2 SQIVND, per germline (reference sequence). CDR3 region: CASSIGRSLGYTF. The CDR3 coding sequence is TGTGCCAGTAGTATCGGCAGGTCGCTGGGCTACACCTTC.

This chain joins TRBV18 and TRBJ2-7, with 8 bases matching TRBD1. The germline V gene has CDR1 KGHSH and CDR2 LQKENI. The CDR3 is 14 residues long. V was clipped by 5 bases and J by 5 bases; unmatched bases: 8. The CDR3 DNA reads as TGTGCCAGCTCATCTCGGACAGGGAGCGACGAGCAGTACTTC. Residues: CASSSRTGSDEQYF.

The chain has TRBV11-2 and TRBJ2-7; 9 bases match TRBD2. V trimming: 5 bases; J trimming: 3 bases; junction bases outside the gene matches: 5. CDR1 and CDR2 from the germline V gene are SGHAT and FQNNGV. This CDR3 is built from 14 residues. DNA of the CDR3: TGTGCCAGCAGCACCTCTAGCGGGGTCTACGAGCAGTACTTC. Its protein is CASSTSSGVYEQYF.

The chain joins TRBV5-4 to TRBJ2-3; TRBD2 might be the D (6 bases). This CDR3 comprises 15 residues. Germline V gene data show CDR1 as SGHNT and CDR2 as YYREEE (reference sequence). Trimming removed 0 bases from V and 3 bases from J, with 11 bases in between. This chain's CDR3 is CASSLGGEGTDTQYF. The CDR3 region has the DNA TGTGCCAGCAGCTTGGGGGGGGAAGGAACAGATACGCAGTATTTT. The full variable domain, rest sourced from reference TRBV5-4 and TRBJ2-3, is ETGVTQSPTHLIKTRGQQVTLRCSSQSGHNTVSWYQQALGQGPQFIFQYYREEENGRGNFPPRFSGLQFPNYSSELNVNALELDDSALYLCASSLGGEGTDTQYFGPGTRLTVL.

The rearrangement joins TRBV7-8 to TRBJ1-5; D is ambiguous. This CDR3 region has 13 residues. Germline lookup yields CDR1 SGHVS and CDR2 FQNEAQ. V lost 1 base and J 6 bases, leaving 7 bases between the germline ends. The CDR3 reads CASSLGLTQPQHF. The CDR3 DNA reads TGTGCCAGCAGCTTAGGGTTGACTCAGCCCCAGCATTTT.

This rearrangement joins TRBV7-2 to TRBJ2-1; 7 nucleotides line up with TRBD2. Germline CDR1 is SGHTA and CDR2 is FQGNSA. The CDR3 has 15 residues. Trimming took 2 bases from V and 3 from J; bases not matched to a gene: 4. CDR3 sequence reads: CASSLSGGSYNEQFF. CDR3 nucleotide sequence: TGTGCCAGCAGCTTATCGGGAGGAAGCTACAATGAGCAGTTCTTC.

V and J are TRBV19 and TRBJ1-2, with TRBD1 as a possible D gene (5 bases). The CDR3 has 15 amino acids. From germline, CDR1 is LNHDA and CDR2 SQIVND (reference sequence). V shed 1 base and J shed 6 bases, with 15 bases lying between them. The CDR3 loop is CASSIAGTAINGYTF. CDR3 in DNA: TGTGCCAGTAGTATAGCCGGGACGGCCATAAATGGCTACACCTTC.

This rearrangement joins TRBV5-1 to TRBJ1-2; D gene uncertain. The CDR3 sequence is 14 residues long. Trimming removed 4 bases at V and 0 bases at J, with 10 bases between. The germline gives CDR1 SGHRS, CDR2 YFSETQ. The CDR3 sequence is CASSPEGTNYGYTF. CDR3 bases: TGCGCCAGCAGCCCGGAAGGGACTAACTATGGCTACACCTTC.

V is TRBV6-6 and J is TRBJ1-2, with D perhaps TRBD1 (5 bases). Per germline, CDR1 MNHNY and CDR2 SVGAGI (reference sequence). The CDR3 has 15 residues. Deletions cut 6 bases from V and 0 bases from J, with 14 bases between. CDR3 sequence (DNA): TGTGCCAGCAGGGCCCGGGACGGAGCTAACTATGGCTACACCTTC. Residues: CASRARDGANYGYTF.

The CDR3 DNA follows: TGTGCCAGCAGCCGACAGGGGGCCTCCGAGCAGTACTTC. Its translation is CASSRQGASEQYF. This sequence joins TRBV7-9 and TRBJ2-7; 10 nucleotides line up with TRBD1. Unmatched junction bases numbered 4, after V lost 5 bases and J lost 6 bases. The CDR3 length is 13 residues. The germline CDR1 and CDR2 sequences are SEHNR and FQNEAQ (reference sequence).

The chain is built from TRBV5-1 and TRBJ1-5; D is unclear. CDR1 is SGHRS, CDR2 YFSETQ, per germline. CDR3 length: 14 residues. The germline V and J ends were trimmed by 2 bases and 3 bases, with 9 bases remaining between them. The CDR3 region is CASSLNGLNQPQHF. CDR3 nucleotide sequence: TGCGCCAGCAGCTTAAACGGCCTCAATCAGCCCCAGCATTTT.

This chain uses TRBV6-1 with TRBJ2-1, with 9 bases aligning to TRBD1. This CDR3 is 14 amino acids long. V lost 5 bases and J lost 7; bases outside the gene matches: 6. CDR1 is MNHNS, CDR2 SASEGT, per germline. The CDR3 nucleotides are TGTGCCAGCAGTCGGGGACAGGGTGTGAATGAGCAGTTCTTC. It yields the protein CASSRGQGVNEQFF.

V gene TRBV5-1 combines with J gene TRBJ2-3; a possible D gene is TRBD1 (6 bases). The CDR3 sequence is 14 residues long. V was cut by 7 bases and J by 1 base, with 13 bases left in between. Germline V gives CDR1 SGHRS, CDR2 YFSETQ. The CDR3 reads CASFRGAGTDTQYF. In nucleotides, the CDR3 is TGCGCCAGCTTCAGGGGCGCGGGCACAGATACGCAGTATTTT.

CDR3 residues: CASDGTGSAGANVLTF. The CDR3, as DNA: TGCGCCAGCGACGGGACAGGGAGTGCCGGGGCCAACGTCCTGACTTTC. The rearrangement joins TRBV10-2 to TRBJ2-6; TRBD1 matches 9 bases. The CDR3 loop spans 16 amino acids. Germline V gene sequence: CDR1 WSHSY, CDR2 SAAADI. V lost 8 bases and J lost 4; bases outside the gene matches: 9.

The count of this clone is one. J is TRBJ1-1 and V is TRBV11-2; D not certain. The CDR3 has 13 amino acids. Germline CDR1 SGHAT, CDR2 FQNNGV. Trimming stripped 0 bases from V and 4 bases from J, with 6 bases between. The CDR3 bases are TGTGCCAGCAGCTTAGATCTAGGCACTGAAGCTTTCTTT. This gives the protein CASSLDLGTEAFF.

The CDR3 is CSVAGDRGFTDTQYF. CDR3 sequence (DNA): TGCAGCGTTGCCGGGGACAGAGGCTTCACAGATACGCAGTATTTT. The V and J genes are TRBV29-1 and TRBJ2-3; 7 positions match TRBD1. This CDR3 spans 15 amino acids. Germline V gives CDR1 SQVTM, CDR2 ANQGSEA. The trim removed 4 bases at V and 2 bases at J, leaving 9 bases unmatched.

This chain connects TRBV4-2 to TRBJ1-2; TRBD1 is a possible D gene (5 bases). This CDR3 has 14 residues. Between the trimmed V and J ends, which lost 3 bases and 7 bases, there was a span of 15 bases. Germline CDR1 LGHNA, CDR2 YNFKEQ. CDR3 nucleotide sequence: TGTGCCAGCAGCCATGTACCAGGGAGGATTGGCTACACCTTC. Its translation is CASSHVPGRIGYTF.

CDR3 DNA: TGTGCCAGCAGCGGGTCTTTCTTCGGGGTTAATGAGCAGTTCTTC. It encodes CASSGSFFGVNEQFF. V and J are TRBV14 and TRBJ2-1, with D possibly TRBD2 on 5 matching bases. Deletions cut 5 bases from V and 7 bases from J, with 18 bases between. Per the germline V gene, CDR1 is SGHDN and CDR2 is FVKESK. This CDR3 has 15 amino acids.

This clone was counted only a few times. The chain employs TRBV18 and TRBJ2-5, with a tentative D call TRBD2 (6 bases). V was trimmed by 6 bases and J by 2 bases, leaving 16 bases between them. The CDR3 totals 15 residues. The germline V gene has CDR1 KGHSH and CDR2 LQKENI. CDR3 bases: TGTGCCAGCTCTCCCAATTCGGGGGAACAAGAGACCCAGTACTTC. This gives the protein CASSPNSGEQETQYF.

The rearrangement joins TRBV30 to TRBJ1-2, with TRBD1 identical over 11 bases. With 1 base clipped from V and 6 bases from J, the junction kept 1 base outside the gene matches. The CDR3 contains 13 residues. Per germline, CDR1 GTSNPN and CDR2 SVGIG (reference sequence). CDR3 sequence reads: CAWSGTGGNGYTF. The CDR3 DNA is TGTGCCTGGAGTGGGACAGGGGGCAATGGCTACACCTTC.

This clone showed up just a few times. The rearrangement uses TRBV6-1 and TRBJ2-5; 11 nucleotides agree with TRBD2. The CDR3 runs 16 residues. Germline CDR1 reads MNHNS; CDR2 reads SASEGT. With 4 bases clipped from V and 4 bases from J, the junction kept 8 bases outside the gene matches. CDR3 loop: CASSVSLAGGGETQYF. The CDR3 nucleotides read TGTGCCAGCAGTGTGTCCCTAGCGGGGGGCGGAGAGACCCAGTACTTC.

The V call is TRBV13, the J call TRBJ2-1; D is possibly TRBD1 or TRBD2 (6 bases each). The CDR3 covers 14 residues. V was shortened by 4 bases and J by 6 bases, with 13 bases between the two germline ends. Germline V gene lookup returns CDR1 PRHDT and CDR2 FYEKMQ (reference sequence). The CDR3 here is CASSSTGGANEQFF. DNA of the CDR3: TGTGCCAGCAGCTCGACCGGGGGCGCCAATGAGCAGTTCTTC.

This clone was observed a few times. The chain recombines TRBV5-1 with TRBJ2-7; 13 bases are shared with TRBD2. The trim removed 3 bases at V and 12 bases at J, leaving 9 bases unmatched. CDR1 and CDR2 from the germline V gene are SGHRS and YFSETQ. The CDR3 length is 14 residues. In nucleotides, the CDR3 is TGCGCCAGCAGCTCAGGACTAGCGGGAGAAGTGGTGTACTTC. Its translation is CASSSGLAGEVVYF.

The chain has TRBV7-9 and TRBJ2-1, with TRBD2 matching 7 bases. The germline CDR1 and CDR2 sequences are SEHNR and FQNEAQ (reference sequence). V was pared by 4 bases and J by 3 bases, with 6 bases of the junction left unmatched. The CDR3 is 15 amino acids. The CDR3 nucleotides are TGTGCCAGCAGCTCCGAGGAGCGGGGCTACAATGAGCAGTTCTTC. It translates to CASSSEERGYNEQFF.

The chain is built from TRBV15 and TRBJ1-1; TRBD1 aligns across 8 bases. The germline gives CDR1 LNHNV, CDR2 YYDKDF (reference sequence). J lost 0 bases, V lost 0 bases, and 3 bases had no gene match. The CDR3 length is 16 residues. The CDR3 reads CATSRDAQGVNTEAFF. The CDR3 bases are TGTGCCACCAGCAGAGATGCACAGGGGGTGAACACTGAAGCTTTCTTT. Using reference TRBV15 and TRBJ1-1 for the parts outside the CDR3, the full variable domain is DAMVIQNPRYQVTQFGKPVTLSCSQTLNHNVMYWYQQKSSQAPKLLFHYYDKDFNNEADTPDNFQSRRPNTSFCFLDIRSPGLGDTAMYLCATSRDAQGVNTEAFFGQGTRLTVV.

This clone was seen a few times. The rearrangement links TRBV10-3 to TRBJ1-1, with D possibly being TRBD1 (5 bases). The CDR3 length is 11 residues. The germline gives CDR1 ENHRY, CDR2 SYGVKD. The V gene lost 7 bases and the J gene lost 6 bases, with 9 bases spanning the gap. For the CDR3, the DNA is TGTGCCATCAACTCGGGACCTGAAGCTTTCTTT. Protein sequence: CAINSGPEAFF.